This TCR beta chain was found in a study of brain T cells in children with intractable seizures. At least one anti-epileptic drug was given before surgery. The CDR3 is 13 residues long. CDR1 and CDR2 from the germline V gene are LNHNV and YYDKDF (reference sequence). Trimming shortened V by 4 bases and J by 1 base, and 7 bases separated the two germline ends. Sequenced by immunoSEQ multiplex PCR; TCRdb stores in-frame clones only, minus some. The sample yields approximately 44,000 clones, around 90% seen once. This sequence joins TRBV15 and TRBJ2-5, with D hard to call. The sequenced sample was peripheral blood, obtained at surgery. The sequence came from a girl aged 2 to 10 with tuberous sclerosis and intractable seizures. In nucleotides, the CDR3 is TGTGCCACCAGCACGTTCTCCCAAGAGACCCAGTACTTC. Residues: CATSTFSQETQYF.